One and the same sample provided the 31 T cell receptor beta chains below, sequenced in a study of early T cells in non-severe SARS-CoV-2 infection. TCRdb re-analysed the 5' RACE reads in MiXCR, keeping a single row per CDR3 protein. The table shows about 98,000 distinct CDR3 sequences, with approximately 14% occurring only once. Sequenced input: whole blood. These receptors were collected from an adult who was a healthcare worker with PCR-confirmed SARS-CoV-2 infection or an uninfected control (not recorded which).

At least ten counts were recorded for this clonotype. This chain links TRBV12-3 or TRBV12-4 with TRBJ2-1, with D perhaps assigned TRBD1 or TRBD2 (5 bases each). This CDR3 has 13 amino acids. V was pared by 1 base and J by 12 bases, with 13 bases between. The CDR3 spells CASSLDEEGLQFF. The DNA of the CDR3 is TGTGCCAGCAGTTTAGACGAAGAGGGGTTGCAGTTCTTC.

There are many counts of this clonotype. Here the CDR3 DNA reads TGTGCCAGCAGCCCTTCGACAGGGAGACGAGATACGCAGTATTTT. Its protein is CASSPSTGRRDTQYF. The genes are TRBV5-4 and TRBJ2-3; 7 nucleotides line up with TRBD1. Germline loops: CDR1 SGHNT, CDR2 YYREEE (reference sequence). V dropped 4 bases and J dropped 5; count of bases not matched to a gene: 10. The CDR3 covers 15 residues.

This chain links TRBV25-1 with TRBJ2-3, with 9 bases identical to TRBD2. The CDR3 covers 15 residues. Trimming removed 4 bases from V and 2 bases from J; junction bases left unmatched: 4. Looked up from germline, CDR1 is MGHDK and CDR2 is SYGVNS. The CDR3 reads CASSVCGRATDTQYF. The CDR3 DNA sequence: TGTGCCAGCAGTGTATGCGGGAGGGCCACAGATACGCAGTATTTT. Variable domain in full (rest from reference TRBV25-1 and TRBJ2-3): EADIYQTPRYLVIGTGKKITLECSQTMGHDKMYWYQQDPGMELHLIHYSYGVNSTEKGDLSSESTVSRIRTEHFPLTLESARPSHTSQYLCASSVCGRATDTQYFGPGTRLTVL.

This clonotype was seen more than once but under ten times. The chain uses TRBV20-1 and TRBJ2-1; TRBD2 aligns across 10 bases. The trim removed 5 bases at V and 0 bases at J, leaving 7 bases unmatched. CDR1 and CDR2 from the germline V gene are DFQATT and SNEGSKA (reference sequence). The CDR3 sequence is 16 residues long. CDR3: CSAVGLAASSYNEQFF. In DNA form, the CDR3 reads TGCAGTGCTGTCGGACTAGCGGCCAGCTCCTACAATGAGCAGTTCTTC.

This clonotype occurred many times. This chain links TRBV19 with TRBJ2-5, with 7 bases fitting TRBD2. J was trimmed by 1 base and V by 2 bases; bases with no gene match: 1. Per the germline V gene, CDR1 is LNHDA and CDR2 is SQIVND (reference sequence). The CDR3 runs 14 residues. Here the CDR3 DNA reads TGTGCCAGTAGTATAACGGGGGGCCAAGAGACCCAGTACTTC. It translates to CASSITGGQETQYF.

The chain has TRBV12-5 and TRBJ2-3; 7 bases match TRBD1. CDR1 is LGHNT, CDR2 FRNRAP, per germline. Losses at the gene ends were 6 bases for V and 6 bases for J; bases not matched to a gene: 6. There are 13 residues in the CDR3. The DNA for the CDR3 is TGTGCTAGTGGCCGCCGGACAGGCGATACGCAGTATTTT. Protein: CASGRRTGDTQYF.

A few counts support this clonotype. V usage is TRBV4-1 and J usage is TRBJ2-1; TRBD2 matches 7 bases. Germline-derived CDR1 and CDR2 are MGHRA and YSYEKL. With 0 bases clipped from V and 4 bases from J, the junction kept 3 bases outside the gene matches. The CDR3 consists of 15 residues. The CDR3 DNA sequence: TGCGCCAGCAGCCAAGATCCGGGACTATACAATGAGCAGTTCTTC. This codes for CASSQDPGLYNEQFF.

This clonotype was detected many times. The V call is TRBV28, the J call TRBJ2-5; TRBD2 aligns across 11 bases. The V and J ends lost 2 bases and 3 bases, in that order; junction bases with no gene match: 5. Germline assignment: CDR1 MDHEN and CDR2 SYDVKM. The CDR3 contains 16 residues. The CDR3 loop is CASSLSGGLAEETQYF. Here the CDR3 DNA reads TGTGCCAGCAGTTTAAGTGGGGGACTAGCGGAAGAGACCCAGTACTTC.

This clonotype was counted only a few times. A read error may produce the germline difference seen at one junction end. The rearrangement links TRBV25-1 to TRBJ2-3; TRBD1 matches at 9 bases. This CDR3 region has 13 residues. Germline CDR1 and CDR2: MGHDK and SYGVNS. The CDR3 nucleotides are TGTGCCAGCAGCTGGGGGGACAGGGTGACCTTTTCCTTT. It translates to CASSWGDRVTFSF. Full variable domain (rest looked up from reference TRBV25-1 and TRBJ2-3): EADIYQTPRYLVIGTGKKITLECSQTMGHDKMYWYQQDPGMELHLIHYSYGVNSTEKGDLSSESTVSRIRTEHFPLTLESARPSHTSQYLCASSWGDRVTFSFGPGTRLTVL.

The chain recombines TRBV12-3 or TRBV12-4 with TRBJ2-3; 8 nucleotides align to TRBD2. V shed 8 bases, J shed 2 bases, and the junction held 6 bases outside the gene matches. The CDR3 has 14 residues. CDR3 coding DNA: TGTGCCAGCTCCGGGACTAGTCCCACAGATACGCAGTATTTT. This translates into CASSGTSPTDTQYF.

This clonotype was counted only a few times. The chain joins TRBV27 to TRBJ2-5, with D tentatively TRBD1 or TRBD2 (5 bases each). The V and J ends lost 4 bases and 4 bases respectively, with 22 bases between them. This CDR3 is 17 amino acids long. Germline values: CDR1 MNHEY, CDR2 SMNVEV (reference sequence). The CDR3 is CASSSTAERPRGETQYF. The CDR3 nucleotides are TGTGCCAGCAGTTCTACAGCCGAGCGGCCGAGGGGAGAGACCCAGTACTTC.

This clonotype was observed at least ten times. The V gene is TRBV6-5, the J gene TRBJ2-7, with 9 bases identical to TRBD2. In germline, CDR1 is MNHEY, CDR2 SVGAGI. The V gene end was trimmed by 3 bases and the J gene end by 4 bases; junction bases not matched to a gene: 4. This CDR3 contains 14 residues. This chain's CDR3 is CASSYSGSTYEQYF. The CDR3 DNA reads as TGTGCCAGCAGTTATAGCGGGAGTACATACGAGCAGTACTTC.

A remark on this clonotype: Germline is not matched at one junction end, which may reflect a read error. The chain uses TRBV6-2 or TRBV6-3 and TRBJ2-7; the match to TRBD2 covers 8 bases. CDR3 size: 16 residues. Looked up from germline, CDR1 is MNHEY and CDR2 is SVGEGT. The CDR3 nucleotides read TGTGCCAGCAGATCCCGTGGCGGGAGGAGCGGCTACAAGCAGTACTTC. As protein: CASRSRGGRSGYKQYF.

Only a few counts were recorded for this clonotype. The chain couples TRBV9 to TRBJ2-5, with D unresolved. This CDR3 has 14 residues. Germline lookup yields CDR1 SGDLS and CDR2 YYNGEE. V was trimmed by 0 bases and J by 4 bases, leaving 10 bases between them. CDR3 in DNA: TGTGCCAGCAGCGTAGTCGGCGCCTCAGAGACCCAGTACTTC. It translates to CASSVVGASETQYF.

The table lists this clonotype with a few counts. The chain employs TRBV5-6 and TRBJ2-1; 9 bases are shared with TRBD2. V dropped 4 bases and J dropped 2; count of bases not matched to a gene: 7. The CDR3 loop spans 16 amino acids. Per the germline V gene, CDR1 is SGHDT and CDR2 is YYEEEE. CDR3 protein: CASSPPGGRAYNEQFF. The CDR3 DNA is TGTGCCAGCAGCCCCCCGGGCGGGAGGGCCTACAATGAGCAGTTCTTC.

This clonotype was counted only a few times. The genes are TRBV28 and TRBJ1-5; no clear D. The V gene lost 2 bases and the J gene lost 5 bases, with 13 bases spanning the gap. The CDR3 has 15 residues. Germline loops: CDR1 MDHEN, CDR2 SYDVKM. CDR3 sequence reads: CASSLSGLGDQPQHF. Written as DNA, the CDR3 is TGTGCCAGCAGTTTAAGTGGATTGGGAGATCAGCCCCAGCATTTT.

This clonotype was detected ten times or more. The gene calls are TRBV28 and TRBJ1-4, with a possible D match to TRBD1 (5 bases). CDR3 length: 11 amino acids. Germline-derived CDR1 and CDR2 are MDHEN and SYDVKM. Trimming removed 2 bases from V and 10 bases from J, with 5 bases in between. The CDR3 spells CASSLRGKLFF. CDR3 bases: TGTGCCAGCAGTTTAAGGGGAAAACTGTTTTTT.

This chain connects TRBV28 to TRBJ2-7; 9 positions agree with TRBD2. CDR1 MDHEN and CDR2 SYDVKM come from the germline V gene. The CDR3 is 16 amino acids. V trimming: 6 bases; J trimming: 4 bases; junction bases outside the gene matches: 13. The chain's CDR3 is CASSLNGGRAGYEQYF. DNA for the CDR3: TGTGCCAGCAGCCTTAACGGCGGGAGGGCCGGATACGAGCAGTACTTC. The full variable domain, rest sourced from reference TRBV28 and TRBJ2-7, is DVKVTQSSRYLVKRTGEKVFLECVQDMDHENMFWYRQDPGLGLRLIYFSYDVKMKEKGDIPEGYSVSREKKERFSLILESASTNQTSMYLCASSLNGGRAGYEQYFGPGTRLTVT.

For this clonotype: An end of the junction differs from the germline gene, which may be a read error. The V and J genes are TRBV6-1 and TRBJ2-7; no clear D gene. The germline V gene encodes CDR1 MNHNS and CDR2 SASEGT. There are 14 residues in the CDR3. CDR3 loop: CASMRGKGSHEQYF. As DNA, the CDR3 is TGTGCCAGCATGCGTGGGAAGGGCTCCCACGAGCAGTACTTC.

As concerns this clonotype: Possible read error: a much larger clone is one base away. The rearrangement links TRBV11-3 to TRBJ2-3, with TRBD2 matching over 10 bases. CDR3 size: 16 residues. Germline CDR1 reads SGHNT; CDR2 reads YENEEA. The J segment lost 5 bases and the V segment lost 5 bases, leaving 10 bases of the junction unmatched. The CDR3 sequence: CASSRASGGLIDTQYF. The CDR3 DNA follows: TGTGCCAGCAGCCGCGCTAGCGGGGGCTTGATAGATACGCAGTATTTT.

This clonotype was picked up many times. This chain uses TRBV5-1 with TRBJ2-1; D gene uncertain. The CDR3 extends over 15 amino acids. Germline CDR1 SGHRS, CDR2 YFSETQ. Between the trimmed V and J ends, which lost 1 base and 2 bases, there was a span of 10 bases. In nucleotides, the CDR3 is TGCGCCAGCAGCTTGTCGGCAGGAGCCTACAATGAGCAGTTCTTC. Its protein product is CASSLSAGAYNEQFF.

Many counts were recorded for this clonotype. V and J are TRBV20-1 and TRBJ1-2; weak D call: TRBD1 (5 bases). Germline CDR1 and CDR2: DFQATT and SNEGSKA (reference sequence). The CDR3 has 18 amino acids. CDR3 amino acids: CRGHPPTWDYISNYGYTF. The CDR3 DNA reads as TGCAGAGGCCACCCTCCCACGTGGGACTACATTTCTAACTATGGCTACACCTTC.

The table lists this clonotype with many counts. The CDR3 loop reads CSAVGGTTQETQYF. CDR3 DNA: TGCAGTGCCGTAGGGGGGACTACTCAAGAGACCCAGTACTTC. The chain is built from TRBV20-1 and TRBJ2-5; D is possibly TRBD2 (7 bases). V lost 6 bases and J 2 bases, leaving 16 bases between the germline ends. The CDR3 is 14 residues long. From germline, CDR1 is DFQATT and CDR2 SNEGSKA (reference sequence).

This clonotype was counted a few times. J is TRBJ2-5 and V is TRBV5-4; weak D call: TRBD1 (6 bases). CDR3 length: 13 residues. Germline CDR1 SGHNT, CDR2 YYREEE (reference sequence). V was shortened by 4 bases and J by 3 bases, with 10 bases between the two germline ends. CDR3 nucleotides: TGTGCCAGCAGCCCCGAGGGGGAAGAGACCCAGTACTTC. As protein: CASSPEGEETQYF.

This clonotype has ten or more counts. CDR3 in DNA: TGTGCCAGCTGGGGGTCCGGGGAGCTGTTTTTT. It codes for CASWGSGELFF. The chain joins TRBV6-6 to TRBJ2-2; D possibly uses TRBD1 or TRBD2 (5 bases each). Germline-derived CDR1 and CDR2 are MNHNY and SVGAGI (reference sequence). Trimming pared 8 bases from V and 6 bases from J, leaving 7 bases between. The length of the CDR3 is 11 residues.

This clonotype was detected only a few times. J is TRBJ2-1 and V is TRBV19; 8 positions agree with TRBD2. Trimming at V came to 6 bases and at J to 5 bases, leaving 9 bases not matched to a gene. Germline CDR1 LNHDA, CDR2 SQIVND (reference sequence). The CDR3 sequence is 15 residues long. The CDR3 loop reads CASRALAAEDNEQFF. CDR3 sequence (DNA): TGTGCCAGTAGGGCACTAGCGGCCGAGGACAATGAGCAGTTCTTC.

There are a few counts of this clonotype. This sequence joins TRBV7-3 and TRBJ1-6; D unclear. Looked up from germline, CDR1 is SGHTA and CDR2 is FQGTGA. Trimming took off 6 bases at V and 5 bases at J, with 14 bases between the two ends. This CDR3 is 15 amino acids long. CDR3 DNA: TGTGCCAGCAGGCTGAACGGACGGCATAATTCACCCCTCCACTTT. Translated, it gives CASRLNGRHNSPLHF.

Ten or more counts support this clonotype. The V and J genes are TRBV28 and TRBJ2-3; D call uncertain. The CDR3 has 12 amino acids. Trimming took 8 bases from V and 0 from J, leaving 6 bases between them. From germline, CDR1 is MDHEN and CDR2 SYDVKM. The CDR3 DNA follows: TGTGCCAGCGGCACGAGCACAGATACGCAGTATTTT. Translating it yields CASGTSTDTQYF.

This chain joins TRBV28 and TRBJ2-7; D ambiguous. The CDR3 contains 11 residues. Germline assignment: CDR1 MDHEN and CDR2 SYDVKM. Trimming took off 3 bases at V and 3 bases at J, with 3 bases between the two ends. Written as DNA, the CDR3 is TGTGCCAGCAGTTTTTACTACGAGCAGTACTTC. Residues: CASSFYYEQYF.

This clonotype was observed many times. The chain uses TRBV5-1 and TRBJ2-6, with no clear D. V was pared by 1 base and J by 0 bases, with 11 bases between. The CDR3 extends over 17 amino acids. CDR1 is SGHRS and CDR2 is YFSETQ in the germline V gene. The CDR3 loop is CASSLRSQSSGANVLTF. CDR3 DNA: TGCGCCAGCAGCTTGCGCTCACAGTCCTCTGGGGCCAACGTCCTGACTTTC.

V and J are TRBV2 and TRBJ2-5, with D hard to call. CDR3 length equals 13 residues. Germline-derived CDR1 and CDR2 are SNHLY and FYNNEI. V lost 1 base and J lost 4, with 7 bases in between. The CDR3, as DNA: TGTGCCAGCAGTGAAGGAATTAGAGAGACCCAGTACTTC. It translates to CASSEGIRETQYF.